Following are 20 T cell receptor beta chains from one sample sequenced in a study of cytomegalovirus exposure and HLA in healthy donors. A multiplex PCR was run with 60 Vbeta primers and 13 Jbeta primers. The data were produced by immunoSEQ multiplex PCR, yet TCRdb's version contains in-frame clones alone and is incomplete. The table lists more than 80,000 clones, under 80% of them singletons. Specimen: PBMCs. All receptors derive from a man between 60 and 75 years old in good health and CMV-seronegative.

The chain employs TRBV10-1 and TRBJ2-7; 7 nucleotides agree with TRBD2. The V gene's germline CDR1 is WNHNN and CDR2 SYGVQD (reference sequence). Unmatched junction bases numbered 5, after V lost 6 bases and J lost 3 bases. This CDR3 spans 13 amino acids. The CDR3 reads CASRGGSVYEQYV. CDR3 coding DNA: TGCGCCAGCAGGGGGGGGAGTGTCTACGAGCAGTACGTC.

The chain couples TRBV4-2 to TRBJ1-4; 8 bases are a match to TRBD1. The length of the CDR3 is 14 residues. Germline CDR1 is LGHNA and CDR2 is YNFKEQ. The V gene end was trimmed by 4 bases and the J gene end by 7 bases; junction bases not matched to a gene: 5. The CDR3 region has the DNA TGTGCCAGCAGCCCCGGGCAGGGGGCTGAAAAACTGTTTTTT. This gives the protein CASSPGQGAEKLFF.

This chain links TRBV7-3 with TRBJ2-1, with 9 bases fitting TRBD2. Germline lookup yields CDR1 SGHTA and CDR2 FQGTGA. V lost 1 base, J lost 6 bases, and 4 bases stayed unmatched. This CDR3 has 15 residues. CDR3 loop: CASSLSGGAGNEQFF. The CDR3 nucleotides are TGTGCCAGCAGCTTAAGCGGGGGGGCCGGCAATGAGCAGTTCTTC. Supplemented by reference TRBV7-3 and TRBJ2-1, the full variable domain reads GAGVSQTPSNKVTEKGKYVELRCDPISGHTALYWYRQSLGQGPEFLIYFQGTGAADDSGLPNDRFFAVRPEGSVSTLKIQRTERGDSAVYLCASSLSGGAGNEQFFGPGTRLTVL.

The V and J genes are TRBV4-3 and TRBJ1-5, with TRBD1 matching 9 bases. The ends lost 4 bases at V and 7 bases at J; junction bases unmatched: 14. Germline V gene lookup returns CDR1 LGHNA and CDR2 YSLEER. There are 17 residues in the CDR3. CDR3 bases: TGCGCCAGCAGCCCTCTAAGTGAACAGGGGGCATGGCAGCCCCAGCATTTT. Translating gives CASSPLSEQGAWQPQHF.

This clone appeared a single time. CDR3 bases: TGTGCCAGAACACTGGGCGGGTCCTCTAATGAAAAACTGTTTTTT. This sequence encodes CARTLGGSSNEKLFF. The chain links TRBV5-3 to TRBJ1-4, with D unresolved. TRBV5-3 is flagged as an ORF with uncertain function. This CDR3 spans 15 amino acids. The V and J ends lost 6 bases and 3 bases respectively, with 15 bases between them.

This chain joins TRBV6-1 and TRBJ1-4; 8 bases align to TRBD1. CDR3 length: 14 residues. Germline values: CDR1 MNHNS, CDR2 SASEGT. V trimming: 7 bases; J trimming: 3 bases; junction bases outside the gene matches: 4. CDR3 loop: CASKPTGANEKLFF. CDR3 in DNA: TGTGCCAGCAAACCGACAGGGGCTAATGAAAAACTGTTTTTT.

The J gene is TRBJ2-7, the V gene TRBV6-4; D might be TRBD2 (6 bases). Germline CDR1 is MRHNA and CDR2 is SNTAGT. Trimming took off 6 bases at V and 4 bases at J, with 19 bases between the two ends. The CDR3 is 15 amino acids. The CDR3 DNA reads as TGTGCCAGCAGCCCTGCGGGGCTACCACCTTACGAGCAGTACGTC. It encodes CASSPAGLPPYEQYV.

The rearrangement links TRBV27 to TRBJ2-5, with D possibly being TRBD2 (6 bases). V was shortened by 6 bases and J by 3 bases, with 11 bases between the two germline ends. Germline-derived CDR1 and CDR2 are MNHEY and SMNVEV (reference sequence). This CDR3 is 13 amino acids long. Here the CDR3 DNA reads TGTGCCAGCAGGGCGTGGGGGGAAGAGACCCAGTACTTC. It codes for CASRAWGEETQYF.

The chain is built from TRBV7-7 and TRBJ2-2; TRBD2 agrees at 10 bases. Trimming at V came to 5 bases and at J to 4 bases, leaving 7 bases not matched to a gene. The CDR3 contains 16 residues. The germline gives CDR1 SSHAT, CDR2 FNYEAQ (reference sequence). CDR3 sequence (DNA): TGTGCCAGCAGCCCGTGGACTAGCGGCACCACCGGGGAGCTGTTTTTT. This translates into CASSPWTSGTTGELFF.

V usage is TRBV28 and J usage is TRBJ1-4, with 7 bases lining up with TRBD1. The CDR3 runs to 15 residues. Germline V CDR1 and CDR2: MDHEN, SYDVKM. J gave up 7 bases and V 5 bases, and 10 bases lay outside the gene matches. The DNA for the CDR3 is TGTGCCAGCAGTATCCCGACAGGGAAGAGTGAAAAACTGTTTTTT. This sequence encodes CASSIPTGKSEKLFF.

The chain couples TRBV5-1 to TRBJ2-3; 8 bases map to TRBD2. The ends lost 4 bases at V and 0 bases at J; junction bases unmatched: 4. Germline CDR1 reads SGHRS; CDR2 reads YFSETQ. The CDR3 covers 15 residues. The CDR3 region is CASSAAGASTDTQYF. The CDR3 bases are TGCGCCAGCAGCGCAGCGGGAGCTAGCACAGATACGCAGTATTTT.

The CDR3 sequence: CASSRTGGSQPQHF. CDR3 nucleotides: TGCGCCAGCAGCCGAACAGGGGGGAGTCAGCCCCAGCATTTT. This chain connects TRBV5-1 to TRBJ1-5; 8 positions agree with TRBD1. Germline-derived CDR1 and CDR2 are SGHRS and YFSETQ. The J segment lost 6 bases and the V segment lost 4 bases, leaving 6 bases of the junction unmatched. The CDR3 sequence is 14 residues long.

J is TRBJ2-4 and V is TRBV11-2; the match to TRBD1 covers 9 bases. V shed 5 bases, J shed 6 bases, and the junction held 11 bases outside the gene matches. This CDR3 is built from 16 residues. Germline CDR1 SGHAT, CDR2 FQNNGV. The CDR3 spells CASSPLIGTGLNIQYF. In DNA form, the CDR3 reads TGTGCCAGCAGCCCACTGATCGGGACAGGGTTAAACATTCAGTACTTC.

This clone was detected once. CDR3 in DNA: TGTGCCACTTCAAAACAGGGCCCCTATGGCTACACCTTC. It is translated as CATSKQGPYGYTF. The chain has TRBV19 and TRBJ1-2, with D perhaps TRBD1 (6 bases). V lost 10 bases and J lost 4, with 16 bases in between. This CDR3 has 13 amino acids. Germline values: CDR1 LNHDA, CDR2 SQIVND (reference sequence).

This chain links TRBV5-6 with TRBJ1-5; D may be TRBD1 (6 bases). This CDR3 contains 15 residues. Germline CDR1 and CDR2: SGHDT and YYEEEE. V was pared by 2 bases and J by 0 bases, with 9 bases between. CDR3 in amino acids: CASSLYRVSNQPQHF. CDR3 coding DNA: TGTGCCAGCAGCTTATACAGGGTTAGCAATCAGCCCCAGCATTTT.

The CDR3 loop reads CASSVAGIGSYEQYF. CDR3 sequence (DNA): TGCGCCAGCAGTGTCGCAGGGATAGGCTCCTACGAGCAGTACTTC. The chain employs TRBV10-2 and TRBJ2-7, with a weak D call TRBD1 (5 bases). Germline-derived CDR1 and CDR2 are WSHSY and SAAADI. V dropped 4 bases and J dropped 0 bases, with 13 bases sitting between them. The CDR3 is made up of 15 amino acids.

The chain has TRBV7-2 and TRBJ1-1; D is possibly TRBD1 (6 bases). In germline, CDR1 is SGHTA, CDR2 FQGNSA. V lost 0 bases and J lost 4, with 9 bases in between. CDR3 length: 14 residues. The CDR3 bases are TGTGCCAGCAGCTTAGCTCCAGGGGTCACTGAAGCTTTCTTT. It translates to CASSLAPGVTEAFF.

The chain is built from TRBV11-2 and TRBJ2-7; D not resolved. V was clipped by 3 bases and J by 4 bases, with 10 bases between them. The CDR3 spans 13 residues. Germline CDR1 is SGHAT and CDR2 is FQNNGV. CDR3 nucleotides: TGTGCCAGCAGCTTCGGGTCCGAATACGAGCAGTACTTC. Translating it yields CASSFGSEYEQYF.

The J gene is TRBJ2-2, the V gene TRBV5-1; no reliable D call. Germline V gene data show CDR1 as SGHRS and CDR2 as YFSETQ. Trimming took off 6 bases at V and 4 bases at J, with 13 bases between the two ends. The CDR3 consists of 14 residues. DNA for the CDR3: TGCGCCAGCACCCCTGAAGCAACCACCGGGGAGCTGTTTTTT. Translating gives CASTPEATTGELFF.

The chain uses TRBV19 and TRBJ1-5, with 12 bases that match TRBD1. Trimming removed 6 bases from V and 1 base from J; junction bases left unmatched: 4. The V gene's germline CDR1 is LNHDA and CDR2 SQIVND (reference sequence). The CDR3 spans 16 residues. DNA for the CDR3: TGTGCCAGTAGCTGGGACAGGGGGCTGAGCAATCAGCCCCAGCATTTT. Protein sequence: CASSWDRGLSNQPQHF.